What follows are 6 T cell receptor beta chains derived from one specimen sequenced in a study of blood T cell repertoires in COVID-19. The repertoire was sequenced with immunoSEQ multiplex PCR; TCRdb's copy has only in-frame clones and lacks some. In the table there are roughly 80,000 clones, 77% of which are singletons. The sample consisted of peripheral blood. The receptors originated from a human donor in a cohort sampled during active COVID-19.

This chain uses TRBV10-1 with TRBJ2-3; D is possibly TRBD1 (5 bases). This CDR3 is 12 amino acids long. The V end lost 8 bases, the J end lost 4 bases, and 10 bases lay between the germline ends. Germline V gene sequence: CDR1 WNHNN, CDR2 SYGVQD (reference sequence). The CDR3 protein is CASQGASDTQYF. CDR3 DNA: TGCGCCAGCCAGGGTGCGTCAGATACGCAGTATTTT.

This rearrangement joins TRBV7-8 to TRBJ2-3; the D gene is possibly TRBD2 (5 bases). Germline V lookup: CDR1 SGHVS, CDR2 FQNEAQ. This CDR3 has 16 amino acids. V dropped 1 base and J dropped 8 bases, with 19 bases sitting between them. This CDR3 is CASSLEGLLAGGTQYF. Written as DNA, the CDR3 is TGTGCCAGCAGCTTAGAGGGATTATTGGCGGGCGGTACGCAGTATTTT.

J is TRBJ2-7 and V is TRBV5-1; D may be TRBD1 (6 bases). Trimming stripped 5 bases from V and 7 bases from J, with 16 bases between. Germline V CDR1 and CDR2: SGHRS, YFSETQ. The CDR3 runs to 13 residues. The CDR3 bases are TGCGCCAGCAGGGACCCGTGGGGGCGGGAGCAGTACTTC. Amino acids: CASRDPWGREQYF.

V usage is TRBV3-1 (or the pseudogene TRBV3-2) and J usage is TRBJ2-7; TRBD1 aligns across 7 bases. The junction had 16 bases not matched to a gene; V was cut back by 0 bases and J by 5 bases. The CDR3 covers 18 residues. Per germline, CDR1 LGHDT and CDR2 YNNKEL (reference sequence). The CDR3 region has the DNA TGTGCCAGCAGCCAAGATTTCCCGACAGGGAGCCGGGTGCACGAGCAGTACTTC. Amino acids: CASSQDFPTGSRVHEQYF.

This clone was observed a handful of times. This CDR3 is also generated by other DNA sequences in the sample. The chain combines TRBV5-1 with TRBJ2-7; D is possibly TRBD2 (5 bases). The CDR3 consists of 13 residues. CDR1 SGHRS and CDR2 YFSETQ come from the germline V gene. Between the trimmed V and J ends, which lost 4 bases and 3 bases, there was a span of 11 bases. CDR3 DNA sequence: TGCGCCAGCAGCCTTGGACGGGACTACGAGCAGTACTTC. Translated, it gives CASSLGRDYEQYF.

In DNA, the CDR3 is TGTGCCAGCAGCGTAGGAGTTCGAATGGTGGCCTACGAGCAGTACTTC. It is translated as CASSVGVRMVAYEQYF. The genes are TRBV9 and TRBJ2-7; D not certain. V dropped 0 bases and J dropped 2 bases, with 15 bases sitting between them. The germline V gene encodes CDR1 SGDLS and CDR2 YYNGEE. The CDR3 spans 16 residues. Full variable domain (rest looked up from reference TRBV9 and TRBJ2-7): DSGVTQTPKHLITATGQRVTLRCSPRSGDLSVYWYQQSLDQGLQFLIQYYNGEERAKGNILERFSAQQFPDLHSELNLSSLELGDSALYFCASSVGVRMVAYEQYFGPGTRLTVT.